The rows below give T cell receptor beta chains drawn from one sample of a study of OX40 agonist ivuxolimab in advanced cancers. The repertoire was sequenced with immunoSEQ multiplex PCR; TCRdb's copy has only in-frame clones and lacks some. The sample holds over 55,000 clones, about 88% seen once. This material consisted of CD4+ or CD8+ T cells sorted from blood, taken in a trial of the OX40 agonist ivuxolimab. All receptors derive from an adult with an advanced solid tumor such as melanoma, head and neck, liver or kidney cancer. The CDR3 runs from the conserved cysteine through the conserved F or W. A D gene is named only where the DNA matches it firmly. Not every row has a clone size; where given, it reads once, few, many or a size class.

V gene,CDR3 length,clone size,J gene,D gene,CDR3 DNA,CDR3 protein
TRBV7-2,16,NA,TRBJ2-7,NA,TGTGCCAGCAGCCCAAACCTTAGACAGGGACTCTACGAGCAGTACTTC,CASSPNLRQGLYEQYF
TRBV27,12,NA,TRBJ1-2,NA,TGTGCCAGCAGTTTCAGAGGCTATGGCTACACCTTC,CASSFRGYGYTF
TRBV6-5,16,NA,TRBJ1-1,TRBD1,TGTGCCAGCAGTTACGCGGCAGGGGGCTCGAGCACTGAAGCTTTCTTT,CASSYAAGGSSTEAFF
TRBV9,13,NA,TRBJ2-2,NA,TGTGCCAGCAAAGGCGAGAACACCGGGGAGCTGTTTTTT,CASKGENTGELFF
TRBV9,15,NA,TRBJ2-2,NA,TGTGCCAGCAGCGTAGATCTTCTGAACACCGGGGAGCTGTTTTTT,CASSVDLLNTGELFF
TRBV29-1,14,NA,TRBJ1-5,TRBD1,TGCAGCGTAAGAGGACAGGCCTCCAATCAGCCCCAGCATTTT,CSVRGQASNQPQHF
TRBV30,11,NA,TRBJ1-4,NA,TGTGCCTGGGGGGCGAGCGAAAAACTGTTTTTT,CAWGASEKLFF
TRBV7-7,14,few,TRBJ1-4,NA,TGTGCTAGCAGCTTACGCAGGGACGGGGAAAAACTGTTTTTT,CASSLRRDGEKLFF
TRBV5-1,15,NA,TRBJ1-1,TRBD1,TGCGCCAGCGGCTCCGGGACAGGGAGTTGGTCTGAAGCTTTCTTT,CASGSGTGSWSEAFF
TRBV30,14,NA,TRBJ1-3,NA,TGTGCCTGGAGTCCCGGACAGACTGGAAACACCATATATTTT,CAWSPGQTGNTIYF
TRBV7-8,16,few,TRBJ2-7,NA,TGTGCCAGCAGCCTCACGAGACAGGGAGGGATCTACGAGCAGTACTTC,CASSLTRQGGIYEQYF
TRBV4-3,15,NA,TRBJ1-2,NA,TGCGCCAGCAGCCAAGAGGGGCGGGGGAGGGATGGCTACACCTTC,CASSQEGRGRDGYTF
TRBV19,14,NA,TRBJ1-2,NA,TGTGCCAGTAGTATCGAGCCCGCGAACTATGGCTACACCTTC,CASSIEPANYGYTF
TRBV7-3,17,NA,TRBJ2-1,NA,TGTGCCAGCAGCTTATGGGGTCCTGGGGGGCCCAGGCATGAGCAGTTCTTC,CASSLWGPGGPRHEQFF
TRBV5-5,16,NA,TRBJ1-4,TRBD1,TGTGCCAGCAGCTTGGGTGGGGGACAGGGACAGGAAAAACTGTTTTTT,CASSLGGGQGQEKLFF
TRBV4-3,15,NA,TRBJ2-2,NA,TGCGCCAGCAGCCATGCGTTGTTAAACACCGGGGAGCTGTTTTTT,CASSHALLNTGELFF
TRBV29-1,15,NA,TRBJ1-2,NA,TGCAGCGTTGATGAGGAAGGGCAGGGAGGGTATGGCTACACCTTC,CSVDEEGQGGYGYTF
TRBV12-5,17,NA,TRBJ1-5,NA,TGTGCTAGTGGTTTGGCCAGGACGGGCGATAGCAATCAGCCCCAGCATTTT,CASGLARTGDSNQPQHF
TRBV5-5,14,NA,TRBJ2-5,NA,TGTGCCAGCAGCTTGGCCTCAGGGGAGGAGACCCAGTACTTC,CASSLASGEETQYF
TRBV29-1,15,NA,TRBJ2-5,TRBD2,TGCAGCGTCCCACCCCCTGGGGGGAGGGGAGAGACCCAGTACTTC,CSVPPPGGRGETQYF
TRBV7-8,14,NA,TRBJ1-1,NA,TGTGCCAGCAGCTTAAGGCAGATGAACACTGAAGCTTTCTTT,CASSLRQMNTEAFF
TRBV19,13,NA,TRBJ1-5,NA,TGTGCCAGTAGTTTTCAGGAGGCCCAGCCCCAGCATTTT,CASSFQEAQPQHF
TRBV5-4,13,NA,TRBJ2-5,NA,TGTGCCAGCAGCCGGGCGCGGGGAGAGACCCAGTACTTC,CASSRARGETQYF
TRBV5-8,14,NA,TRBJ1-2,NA,TGTGCCAGCAGCTTGGGAGGATTTAACTATGGCTACACCTTC,CASSLGGFNYGYTF
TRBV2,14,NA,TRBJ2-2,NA,TGTGCCAGCAGTATCTACAGCACTACCGGGGAGCTGTTCTTT,CASSIYSTTGELFF
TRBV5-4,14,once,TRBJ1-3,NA,TGTGCCAGCAGGACAGGCCCCTCTGGAAACACCATATATTTT,CASRTGPSGNTIYF
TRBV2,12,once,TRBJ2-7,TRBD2,TGTGCCAGCATCAGGGAGGGTTCGGAGCAGTACTTC,CASIREGSEQYF